This T cell receptor (beta chain) was recovered during a study of blood T cell repertoires in COVID-19. Turning to the study itself: PBMCs, B-cell-depleted T cells, or T cells provided the cDNA or gDNA that made up the material.

The germline V and J ends were trimmed by 0 bases and 6 bases, with 11 bases remaining between them. Per the germline V gene, CDR1 is MGHRA and CDR2 is YSYEKL. This CDR3 spans 14 amino acids. TCRdb's copy holds only in-frame clones and misses some; the assay was immunoSEQ multiplex PCR. The sample includes under 200,000 clones, around 85% seen only once; the top ten take around 8.2%. The chain combines TRBV4-1 with TRBJ1-2, with TRBD1 as a possible D gene (5 bases). The sequence was collected from a man aged 60 to 75 with acute or convalescent COVID-19. The source material was peripheral blood. The CDR3 bases are TGCGCCAGCAGCCAAGAGGACACGCCAGATGGCTACACCTTC. Translation gives CASSQEDTPDGYTF.